This TCR beta chain was sequenced during a study of Ad26.COV2.S vaccination and SARS-CoV-2 variants. In the study overall: This donor came from the COV1001 trial of Ad26.COV2.S. Ad26.COV2.S, an intramuscular injection, was given once or twice 56 days apart. Study-level points and caveats: Using TCR breadth and depth analyses may have led to underestimated total T cell responses.

Profiled with immunoSEQ multiplex PCR; TCRdb holds only in-frame clones, not every one. The sample consists of roughly 400,000 clones, about 92% of them appearing once. CDR3 length: 17 amino acids. Germline CDR1 is LNHDA and CDR2 is SQIVND (reference sequence). V was clipped by 3 bases and J by 2 bases, with 17 bases between them. Regarding treatment: around 19 received Ad26.COV2.S at low or high dose, single or two shots; several received placebo; per-sample allocation not given. Each sample was drawn 63 days after the first injection (of vaccine or placebo). Donor was an adult aged 18-55 years in Boston. Details on this clone: Its antigen is not known.

V usage is TRBV19 and J usage is TRBJ2-1; the D gene is possibly TRBD1 (6 bases). The sequenced sample was peripheral blood, obtained in a trial of Ad26.COV2.S vaccine versus placebo. The TCR was taken from a person between 18 and 65 years old who received the Ad26.COV2.S COVID-19 vaccine or a placebo. The CDR3 nucleotides are TGTGCCAGTAGTATCCTTTGGGGGCCCCAAACCTACAATGAGCAGTTCTTC. Its translation is CASSILWGPQTYNEQFF.